This TCR beta chain was recovered during a study of T cell changes during pregnancy in multiple sclerosis. The protocol was immunoSEQ multiplex PCR, while the TCRdb copy is restricted to in-frame clones and leaves out a portion. The table lists around 23,000 clones, more than 75% of them singletons, with roughly 9% in the top ten. Sequencing was performed on CD8+ T cells from peripheral blood mononuclear cells, taken in the third trimester of pregnancy. The source is a female donor in good health, enrolled as a control in a pregnancy study.

CDR3 in amino acids: CASSLHGGEGEAFF. CDR3 DNA: TGTGCCAGCAGCTTACACGGTGGGGAGGGTGAAGCTTTCTTT. This sequence joins TRBV7-2 and TRBJ1-1; D not certain. Deletions cut 2 bases from V and 7 bases from J, with 14 bases between. Germline CDR1 is SGHTA and CDR2 is FQGNSA. The CDR3 loop spans 14 amino acids.